The 19 T cell receptor beta chains below were found in one sample sequenced in a study of T cells in Graves' hyperthyroidism and ophthalmopathy. Template material for amplifying TCR beta CDR3 regions consisted of RNA transcripts. The TCR CDR3 first-round RT-PCR relied on the HTBI primer set. TCRdb re-called the multiplex PCR reads with MiXCR, one entry per CDR3 protein. The sample holds around 660,000 distinct CDR3 sequences, approximately 42% seen once. The sequencing sample was made of peripheral blood or thyroid tissue (not recorded which). The receptors here all came from an adult man with Graves' disease, either hyperthyroidism or ophthalmopathy (not recorded which).

This clonotype was observed a handful of times. The rearrangement uses TRBV10-2 and TRBJ1-5, with TRBD1 as a possible D gene (6 bases). The CDR3 is made up of 17 amino acids. V was trimmed by 0 bases and J by 0 bases, leaving 12 bases between them. Per germline, CDR1 WSHSY and CDR2 SAAADI. For the CDR3, the DNA is TGCGCCAGCAGTGAGTCGCAGGGGAGGGGTAGCAATCAGCCCCAGCATTTT. Translated: CASSESQGRGSNQPQHF.

This clonotype appeared once. V gene TRBV11-2 combines with J gene TRBJ1-4, with 11 bases fitting TRBD1. The J call may be in error: the DNA end matches TRBJ2-2 better. This CDR3 has 16 amino acids. The germline V gene encodes CDR1 SGHAT and CDR2 FQNNGV. Here the CDR3 reads CASSLAGTGGRGELFF. Here the CDR3 DNA reads TGTGCCAGCAGCCTGGCCGGGACAGGGGGTCGAGGGGAGCTGTTTTTT.

The rearrangement uses TRBV29-1 and TRBJ2-7; no clear D. This CDR3 has 14 amino acids. V dropped 8 bases and J dropped 0 bases, with 17 bases sitting between them. In germline, CDR1 is SQVTM, CDR2 ANQGSEA. The CDR3 reads CSSLEYPSSYEQYF. The CDR3 DNA reads TGCAGCAGCCTAGAATACCCCAGCTCCTACGAGCAGTACTTC.

This clonotype was observed at least ten times. The chain has TRBV5-6 and TRBJ2-5, with TRBD1 identical over 7 bases. The CDR3 is 13 amino acids. In germline, CDR1 is SGHDT, CDR2 YYEEEE. Trimming cost V 4 bases and J 5 bases; bases outside gene matches: 5. The CDR3 spells CASSHTGVETQYF. Written as DNA, the CDR3 is TGTGCCAGCAGCCACACAGGGGTGGAGACCCAGTACTTC.

This clonotype was detected ten times or more. V usage is TRBV29-1 and J usage is TRBJ1-2; 9 nucleotides agree with TRBD1. Germline CDR1 SQVTM, CDR2 ANQGSEA. J lost 2 bases, V lost 5 bases, and 3 bases had no gene match. The CDR3 totals 13 residues. This CDR3 reads CSVWGTGNYGYTF. CDR3 DNA: TGCAGCGTTTGGGGGACAGGGAACTATGGCTACACCTTC.

A word on this clonotype: This sequence may be a read error, since a much larger clone differs from it by one base. The V and J genes are TRBV15 and TRBJ1-4; TRBD1 agrees at 8 bases. This CDR3 spans 14 amino acids. Looked up from germline, CDR1 is LNHNV and CDR2 is YYDKDF (reference sequence). V dropped 6 bases and J dropped 7; count of bases not matched to a gene: 7. The CDR3 loop is CATREDRGREKLFF. The CDR3 DNA is TGTGCCACCAGGGAAGACAGGGGTCGTGAAAAACTGTTTTTT.

Points on this clonotype: Just one base apart from a much larger clone, this may be a read error. The rearrangement joins TRBV2 to TRBJ1-6; TRBD1 matches 7 bases. This CDR3 contains 15 residues. V lost 6 bases to trimming and J lost 6 bases; unmatched junction nucleotides: 8. Germline values: CDR1 SNHLY, CDR2 FYNNEI. CDR3 residues: CASSVNRDSNSPLHF. In DNA, the CDR3 is TGTGCCAGCAGCGTGAACCGGGACAGTAATTCACCCCTCCACTTT.

The genes are TRBV7-9 and TRBJ2-3, with 8 bases that match TRBD1. The junction had 4 bases not matched to a gene; V was cut back by 4 bases and J by 7 bases. Germline V lookup: CDR1 SEHNR, CDR2 FQNEAQ (reference sequence). The CDR3 length is 13 residues. The DNA of the CDR3 is TGTGCCAGCAGCTCCGACAGGGGCCATACGCAGTATTTT. This sequence encodes CASSSDRGHTQYF.

The sample holds a few counts of this clonotype. The chain employs TRBV11-2 and TRBJ1-1, with unresolved D. V lost 1 base and J 3 bases, leaving 9 bases between the germline ends. This CDR3 spans 14 amino acids. Germline V gene data show CDR1 as SGHAT and CDR2 as FQNNGV. Here the CDR3 reads CASSLGHTYTEAFF. Here the CDR3 DNA reads TGTGCCAGCAGCTTAGGTCACACCTACACTGAAGCTTTCTTT.

V and J are TRBV7-8 and TRBJ1-5; D is unresolved. The CDR3 runs 15 residues. CDR1 is SGHVS, CDR2 FQNEAQ, per germline. V was clipped by 5 bases and J by 1 base, with 12 bases between them. The chain's CDR3 is CASSQVPGSNQPQHF. CDR3 nucleotide sequence: TGTGCCAGCAGCCAAGTCCCTGGGAGCAATCAGCCCCAGCATTTT.

This clonotype occurred once. The chain uses TRBV11-2 and TRBJ1-6; no clear D gene. Trimming shortened V by 5 bases and J by 8 bases, and 10 bases separated the two germline ends. Germline V lookup: CDR1 SGHAT, CDR2 FQNNGV. The CDR3 runs to 13 residues. CDR3 sequence (DNA): TGTGCCAGCAGCGGCAGGATGGATTCACCCCTCCACTTT. It is translated as CASSGRMDSPLHF. Full variable domain (missing parts from reference TRBV11-2 and TRBJ1-6): EAGVAQSPRYKIIEKRQSVAFWCNPISGHATLYWYQQILGQGPKLLIQFQNNGVVDDSQLPKDRFSAERLKGVDSTLKIQPAKLEDSAVYLCASSGRMDSPLHFGNGTRLTVT.

This rearrangement joins TRBV20-1 to TRBJ2-2; 11 nucleotides line up with TRBD2. The CDR3 extends over 14 amino acids. Germline CDR1 DFQATT, CDR2 SNEGSKA (reference sequence). The trim removed 6 bases at V and 6 bases at J, leaving 6 bases unmatched. CDR3 protein: CSAITSGSAGELFF. CDR3 coding DNA: TGCAGTGCCATTACTAGCGGGAGCGCCGGGGAGCTGTTTTTT.

The chain recombines TRBV5-1 with TRBJ2-7; the match to TRBD2 covers 13 bases. V was clipped by 4 bases and J by 4 bases; unmatched bases: 11. The CDR3 is 17 residues long. The germline CDR1 and CDR2 sequences are SGHRS and YFSETQ. This chain's CDR3 is CASSPVGLAGVYYEQYF. The CDR3 bases are TGCGCCAGCAGCCCAGTCGGACTAGCGGGAGTATATTACGAGCAGTACTTC.

The CDR3 reads CASSAGTHTGELFF. In DNA, the CDR3 is TGCGCCAGCAGTGCCGGGACCCACACCGGGGAGCTGTTTTTT. The chain joins TRBV10-1 to TRBJ2-2; D may be TRBD1 or TRBD2 (5 bases each). Germline values: CDR1 WNHNN, CDR2 SYGVQD (reference sequence). The germline V and J ends were trimmed by 4 bases and 3 bases, with 9 bases remaining between them. The CDR3 extends over 14 amino acids.

The genes are TRBV20-1 and TRBJ1-5; D gene uncertain. The length of the CDR3 is 14 residues. Trimming removed 3 bases from V and 0 bases from J, with 9 bases in between. Looked up from germline, CDR1 is DFQATT and CDR2 is SNEGSKA (reference sequence). The CDR3 region is CSASSWGSNQPQHF. The CDR3 region has the DNA TGCAGTGCTAGTAGCTGGGGTAGCAATCAGCCCCAGCATTTT.

V gene TRBV5-6 combines with J gene TRBJ2-7; D possibly corresponds to TRBD1 (6 bases). This CDR3 has 15 amino acids. Trimming took 4 bases from V and 0 from J, leaving 14 bases between them. Looked up from germline, CDR1 is SGHDT and CDR2 is YYEEEE. DNA of the CDR3: TGTGCCAGCAGCGTGGGACACGAAAACTCCTACGAGCAGTACTTC. It translates to CASSVGHENSYEQYF.

J is TRBJ1-1 and V is TRBV19; D is undetermined. CDR3 length: 14 amino acids. The V gene lost 1 base and the J gene lost 2 bases, with 8 bases spanning the gap. Germline V gene data show CDR1 as LNHDA and CDR2 as SQIVND (reference sequence). The CDR3 DNA is TGTGCCAGTAGTATAGCGAACGGAAACACTGAAGCTTTCTTT. Residues: CASSIANGNTEAFF.

A word on this clonotype: A single base separates this from a much larger clone, so it may be a read error. This chain uses TRBV9 with TRBJ1-3, with D unresolved. The CDR3 length is 15 residues. Germline assignment: CDR1 SGDLS and CDR2 YYNGEE. CDR3 amino acids: CASGVGPDSGNTIYF. The CDR3 nucleotides read TGTGCCAGCGGCGTAGGGCCGGACTCTGGAAACACCATATATTTT.

This chain links TRBV9 with TRBJ1-2, with D possibly being TRBD1 (5 bases). The CDR3 contains 14 residues. The ends were cut back, 5 bases at V and 4 bases at J, with 15 bases in the middle. The germline CDR1 and CDR2 sequences are SGDLS and YYNGEE. CDR3 in amino acids: CASRRPGSPYGYTF. The CDR3, as DNA: TGTGCCAGCAGACGTCCAGGGAGCCCCTATGGCTACACCTTC.